The entry that follows covers one TCR beta chain sequence. Its antigen remains unidentified. TCR beta CDR3 regions were amplified from RNA transcripts. HTBI primers drove first-round RT-PCR of the TCR CDR3. TCRdb processed the multiplex PCR reads anew with MiXCR; each CDR3 protein has one entry. The sample holds some 720,000 distinct CDR3 sequences, roughly 15% seen once. The CDR3 consists of 15 residues. With V trimmed by 5 bases and J by 6 bases, 9 bases remained unmatched. Germline V gene data show CDR1 as LNHNV and CDR2 as YYDKDF (reference sequence). The source of the sample is a study of T cells in Graves' hyperthyroidism and ophthalmopathy. The overall study: It was at initial diagnosis, before any treatment, that peripheral blood was collected. Overall study findings and caveats: Most clonotypes expanded in the thyroid (above 0.001) were also present in blood. Onset of ophthalmopathy came a median around 6.5 months after the model predicted it.

The authors took PBMCs from over 8.5 ml fresh peripheral blood. V and J are TRBV15 and TRBJ2-1; TRBD2 aligns across 8 bases. The sample comprised blood. The receptor comes from a man in his late teens or twenties with Graves' hyperthyroidism. The DNA for the CDR3 is TGTGCCACCAGCCGGTTAGACGGGAGGGGCAATGAGCAGTTCTTC. Its translation is CATSRLDGRGNEQFF. Combining the CDR3 with reference TRBV15 and TRBJ2-1 gives the whole variable domain DAMVIQNPRYQVTQFGKPVTLSCSQTLNHNVMYWYQQKSSQAPKLLFHYYDKDFNNEADTPDNFQSRRPNTSFCFLDIRSPGLGDTAMYLCATSRLDGRGNEQFFGPGTRLTVL.